These 21 T cell receptor beta chains were sequenced from one sample in a study of human T cells and chemical hapten exposure. TCRdb called the RACE reads again in MiXCR, with one record for every CDR3 protein. The profile shows under 200,000 distinct CDR3 sequences, approximately 15% of them singletons. Noted time point: patch test 1, 2 weeks after DPC sensitization. Treatment noted: therapeutic diphenylcyclopropenone sensitization with weekly scalp DPC. The sample in question was whole blood, obtained in connection with sensitization to the hapten diphenylcyclopropenone (DPC). These receptor sequences come from a woman younger than 45 with alopecia areata. Some clones in this sample may be carry-over from other donors' samples.

The table lists this clonotype with a few counts. The rearrangement uses TRBV28 and TRBJ1-2; 9 bases agree with TRBD1. The V segment lost 10 bases and the J segment 4 bases; nucleotides outside the gene matches: 4. This CDR3 region has 12 residues. Germline V gene lookup returns CDR1 MDHEN and CDR2 SYDVKM. CDR3 in DNA: TGTGCCACCGGACAGGGGAGCTATGGCTACACCTTC. As protein: CATGQGSYGYTF.

There are a few counts of this clonotype. The J gene is TRBJ2-5, the V gene TRBV6-5; D may be TRBD2 (6 bases). V shed 5 bases and J shed 2 bases, with 12 bases lying between them. The germline V gene has CDR1 MNHEY and CDR2 SVGAGI. The CDR3 sequence is 14 residues long. In DNA, the CDR3 is TGTGCCAGCAGTCCTCAGCGGGTTCAAGAGACCCAGTACTTC. Translation gives CASSPQRVQETQYF.

Only a few counts were recorded for this clonotype. V usage is TRBV18 and J usage is TRBJ1-1; maybe TRBD1 (6 bases). Trimming took off 4 bases at V and 0 bases at J, with 18 bases between the two ends. This CDR3 spans 17 amino acids. Per the germline V gene, CDR1 is KGHSH and CDR2 is LQKENI. The CDR3 region is CASSRHTLDRLNTEAFF. CDR3 in DNA: TGTGCCAGCTCACGACACACTCTTGACAGGCTGAACACTGAAGCTTTCTTT.

This clonotype was seen repeatedly, ten times or more. The V gene is TRBV20-1, the J gene TRBJ2-1, with 10 bases matching TRBD1. The CDR3 is made up of 15 amino acids. CDR1 and CDR2 from the germline V gene are DFQATT and SNEGSKA (reference sequence). The V segment lost 6 bases and the J segment 7 bases; nucleotides outside the gene matches: 12. The CDR3 reads CSAPTGGHAGNEQFF. The CDR3 nucleotides are TGCAGTGCCCCGACAGGGGGCCACGCGGGGAATGAGCAGTTCTTC.

The chain combines TRBV18 with TRBJ2-1; D remains ambiguous. CDR3 size: 11 residues. Germline V lookup: CDR1 KGHSH, CDR2 LQKENI. The germline V and J ends were trimmed by 3 bases and 8 bases, with 5 bases remaining between them. Written as DNA, the CDR3 is TGTGCCAGCTCACCCCACGATGAGCAGTTCTTC. Protein sequence: CASSPHDEQFF.

This chain connects TRBV7-6 to TRBJ2-3; TRBD2 agrees at 9 bases. Germline trimming cut 6 bases from V and 2 bases from J; bases unmatched to any gene: 6. Germline-derived CDR1 and CDR2 are SGHVS and FNYEAQ. The CDR3 has 15 residues. The CDR3 reads CASSLRTSATDTQYF. The CDR3 bases are TGTGCCAGCAGTTTACGGACTAGCGCCACAGATACGCAGTATTTT.

The rearrangement uses TRBV7-2 and TRBJ2-7; D is possibly TRBD1 or TRBD2 (5 bases each). V lost 2 bases to trimming and J lost 2 bases, with 16 bases between them. This CDR3 has 16 residues. Germline assignment: CDR1 SGHTA and CDR2 FQGNSA. For the CDR3, the DNA is TGTGCCAGCAGCTTACGGGCTGGGGACGACCCCTACGAGCAGTACTTC. It codes for CASSLRAGDDPYEQYF.

CDR3 sequence: CAISEQQGDNSPLHF. In DNA, the CDR3 is TGTGCCATCAGTGAACAACAGGGGGATAATTCACCCCTCCACTTT. V and J are TRBV10-3 and TRBJ1-6, with 8 bases matching TRBD1. Looked up from germline, CDR1 is ENHRY and CDR2 is SYGVKD. V lost 3 bases and J lost 5; bases outside the gene matches: 3. This CDR3 is 15 amino acids long.

There are a few counts of this clonotype. The rearrangement joins TRBV20-1 to TRBJ2-7; 11 bases map to TRBD2. The CDR3 is made up of 14 amino acids. Germline values: CDR1 DFQATT, CDR2 SNEGSKA (reference sequence). V was clipped by 3 bases and J by 8 bases; unmatched bases: 9. The CDR3 protein is CSASKGTSGPQQYF. The CDR3 nucleotides are TGCAGTGCTAGTAAGGGGACTAGCGGACCCCAGCAGTACTTC.

The chain recombines TRBV4-3 with TRBJ2-3; 14 positions agree with TRBD2. Germline V gives CDR1 LGHNA, CDR2 YSLEER. The V gene end was trimmed by 0 bases and the J gene end by 2 bases; junction bases not matched to a gene: 1. The CDR3 consists of 17 residues. For the CDR3, the DNA is TGCGCCAGCAGCCAAGAGGGACTAGCGGGGGCCACAGATACGCAGTATTTT. Protein: CASSQEGLAGATDTQYF.

Ten or more counts support this clonotype. The chain joins TRBV28 to TRBJ1-2; D unresolved. The V gene lost 7 bases and the J gene lost 8 bases, with 17 bases spanning the gap. Germline assignment: CDR1 MDHEN and CDR2 SYDVKM. The CDR3 loop spans 13 amino acids. In DNA, the CDR3 is TGTGCCAGCACCGGATCCCGTTTGGGCGGCTACACCTTC. This encodes CASTGSRLGGYTF.

In its sample, this clonotype was seen many times. The chain links TRBV6-2 or TRBV6-3 to TRBJ2-1; tentative D call: TRBD1 (5 bases). Germline loops: CDR1 MNHEY, CDR2 SVGEGT. CDR3 length: 13 amino acids. V was clipped by 2 bases and J by 10 bases, with 12 bases between them. The CDR3 loop reads CASSYRVSGEQFF. The DNA of the CDR3 is TGTGCCAGCAGTTACCGGGTTTCAGGGGAGCAGTTCTTC.

The sample holds a few counts of this clonotype. This chain uses TRBV29-1 with TRBJ2-7, with unresolved D. The CDR3 length is 11 residues. CDR1 SQVTM and CDR2 ANQGSEA come from the germline V gene. Trimming took 4 bases from V and 3 from J, leaving 7 bases between them. CDR3 bases: TGCAGCGTTGGACAAATCTACGAGCAGTACTTC. As protein: CSVGQIYEQYF.

The genes are TRBV29-1 and TRBJ2-3, with a tentative D call TRBD2 (5 bases). Trimming shortened V by 7 bases and J by 3 bases, and 11 bases separated the two germline ends. The CDR3 sequence is 12 residues long. Germline CDR1 SQVTM, CDR2 ANQGSEA. The chain's CDR3 is CSGDYLTDTQYF. In nucleotides, the CDR3 is TGCAGCGGCGACTACTTGACAGATACGCAGTATTTT.

There are many counts of this clonotype. The V and J genes are TRBV7-6 and TRBJ2-1; 9 nucleotides agree with TRBD2. V lost 6 bases to trimming and J lost 3 bases; unmatched junction nucleotides: 9. Germline-derived CDR1 and CDR2 are SGHVS and FNYEAQ. The CDR3 is 16 residues long. The CDR3, as DNA: TGTGCCAGCAGACCAATAGCGGGAGCTCGCTACAATGAGCAGTTCTTC. This encodes CASRPIAGARYNEQFF. The variable domain in full, completed from reference TRBV7-6 and TRBJ2-1, reads GAGVSQSPRYKVTKRGQDVALRCDPISGHVSLYWYRQALGQGPEFLTYFNYEAQQDKSGLPNDRFSAERPEGSISTLTIQRTEQRDSAMYRCASRPIAGARYNEQFFGPGTRLTVL.

This clonotype was seen a few times. The rearrangement uses TRBV9 and TRBJ1-3; a possible D gene is TRBD1 (5 bases). The germline V gene encodes CDR1 SGDLS and CDR2 YYNGEE. Between the trimmed V and J ends, which lost 2 bases and 0 bases, there was a span of 15 bases. The CDR3 is made up of 17 amino acids. The CDR3, as DNA: TGTGCCAGCAGCGTGGGGCAAGGACAAAACTCTGGAAACACCATATATTTT. It codes for CASSVGQGQNSGNTIYF.

This clonotype was picked up a small number of times. The gene calls are TRBV9 and TRBJ1-2; D gene unclear. Trimming shortened V by 0 bases and J by 5 bases, and 8 bases separated the two germline ends. The CDR3 contains 13 residues. CDR1 is SGDLS and CDR2 is YYNGEE in the germline V gene. The CDR3 is CASSVAADYGYTF. The CDR3 coding sequence is TGTGCCAGCAGCGTAGCAGCAGATTATGGCTACACCTTC.

This clonotype was counted ten times or more. The chain has TRBV28 and TRBJ1-5, with D maybe TRBD1 (5 bases). The CDR3 length is 12 residues. CDR1 MDHEN and CDR2 SYDVKM come from the germline V gene. Trimming removed 7 bases at V and 5 bases at J, with 9 bases between. The CDR3 loop is CASKTVDQPQHF. For the CDR3, the DNA is TGTGCCAGCAAGACAGTTGATCAGCCCCAGCATTTT.

This sequence joins TRBV20-1 and TRBJ1-1; D unresolved. The V and J ends lost 1 base and 2 bases respectively, with 5 bases between them. The CDR3 contains 12 residues. Germline lookup yields CDR1 DFQATT and CDR2 SNEGSKA (reference sequence). CDR3 residues: CSARVPNTEAFF. In nucleotides, the CDR3 is TGCAGTGCTAGAGTGCCAAACACTGAAGCTTTCTTT.

The chain combines TRBV28 with TRBJ2-3, with 7 bases identical to TRBD2. V lost 6 bases, J lost 2 bases, and 8 bases stayed unmatched. The CDR3 is made up of 15 amino acids. Germline CDR1 is MDHEN and CDR2 is SYDVKM. The CDR3 nucleotides are TGTGCCAGCAGGAGCGGGGTCCTTAACACAGATACGCAGTATTTT. Translated, it gives CASRSGVLNTDTQYF.

This clonotype showed up many times. The rearrangement links TRBV28 to TRBJ1-3; D is perhaps TRBD1 (5 bases). The CDR3 contains 16 residues. Germline-derived CDR1 and CDR2 are MDHEN and SYDVKM. Trimming cost V 4 bases and J 3 bases, with 16 bases left between them. CDR3 protein: CASSSPHGGGGNTIYF. CDR3 bases: TGTGCCAGCAGTTCCCCGCACGGGGGTGGTGGAAACACCATATATTTT.